Below, 12 T cell receptor beta chains from the same sample are listed, as sequenced in a study of T-cell reconstitution after alpha-beta-depleted transplantation in children. The TCRbeta library incorporated unique molecular identifiers. From the PCR reads, TCRdb called clonotypes with MiXCR, one entry per CDR3 protein. This sample carries some 450,000 distinct CDR3 sequences, around two fifths of them seen once, and the ten largest clones take 25% to 30%. Sequencing was performed on PBMCs, taken before TCRalphabeta/CD19-depleted stem cell transplant. Receptors were obtained from a girl aged 2 to 9 with aplastic anemia, due to receive a stem cell transplant.

In this sample, this clonotype turned up a few times. The chain couples TRBV5-5 to TRBJ1-6; tentative D call: TRBD1 (6 bases). V lost 5 bases to trimming and J lost 8 bases, with 17 bases between them. CDR3 length: 15 amino acids. From germline, CDR1 is SGHKS and CDR2 YYEKEE (reference sequence). The chain's CDR3 is CASSNVGGAYSPLHF. The CDR3 DNA reads TGTGCCAGCAGTAACGTGGGGGGGGCCTATTCACCCCTCCACTTT. The variable domain in full, completed from reference TRBV5-5 and TRBJ1-6, reads DAGVTQSPTHLIKTRGQQVTLRCSPISGHKSVSWYQQVLGQGPQFIFQYYEKEERGRGNFPDRFSARQFPNYSSELNVNALLLGDSALYLCASSNVGGAYSPLHFGNGTRLTVT.

This clonotype was detected only a few times. This chain joins TRBV20-1 and TRBJ1-6; D is uncertain. The V gene lost 5 bases and the J gene lost 8 bases, with 16 bases spanning the gap. This CDR3 has 14 residues. Germline V gives CDR1 DFQATT, CDR2 SNEGSKA (reference sequence). CDR3: CSAVETRLYSPLHF. In DNA, the CDR3 is TGCAGTGCTGTTGAGACAAGACTATATTCACCCCTCCACTTT.

The chain employs TRBV5-6 and TRBJ1-6; D unclear. The germline CDR1 and CDR2 sequences are SGHDT and YYEEEE. There are 16 residues in the CDR3. Trimming left V 4 bases short and J 7 bases short, with 18 bases between. The CDR3 sequence is CASSQTRRQVNSPLHF. Written as DNA, the CDR3 is TGTGCCAGCAGCCAAACGAGACGTCAGGTCAATTCACCCCTCCACTTT.

This rearrangement joins TRBV7-8 to TRBJ2-6; D might be TRBD2 (5 bases). The V gene lost 6 bases and the J gene lost 0 bases, with 15 bases spanning the gap. The CDR3 spans 17 residues. Germline V gene sequence: CDR1 SGHVS, CDR2 FQNEAQ. The CDR3 sequence is CASRKDSGPSGANVLTF. For the CDR3, the DNA is TGTGCCAGCAGGAAGGACTCCGGGCCCTCTGGGGCCAACGTCCTGACTTTC.

Ten or more counts support this clonotype. The chain combines TRBV29-1 with TRBJ2-1; D tentatively fits TRBD1 or TRBD2 (6 bases each). This CDR3 is built from 14 residues. CDR1 and CDR2 (germline): SQVTM, ANQGSEA. The V and J ends lost 7 bases and 1 base respectively, with 14 bases between them. The DNA for the CDR3 is TGCAGCGGGTGGGGGGCGAGTTCCTACAATGAGCAGTTCTTC. This sequence encodes CSGWGASSYNEQFF.

This chain uses TRBV20-1 with TRBJ2-3; D might be TRBD1 (6 bases). Germline assignment: CDR1 DFQATT and CDR2 SNEGSKA (reference sequence). CDR3 length: 13 residues. V dropped 3 bases and J dropped 3 bases, with 10 bases sitting between them. The DNA for the CDR3 is TGCAGTGCTAGGAGCCAGGGGACAGATACGCAGTATTTT. Translating gives CSARSQGTDTQYF.

At least ten counts were recorded for this clonotype. CDR3 loop: CASSQASGGGSTDTQYF. The CDR3 nucleotides are TGCGCCAGCAGCCAAGCTTCTGGCGGGGGTAGCACAGATACGCAGTATTTT. The chain links TRBV4-3 to TRBJ2-3; 7 bases match TRBD2. CDR3 length: 17 amino acids. Germline CDR1 is LGHNA and CDR2 is YSLEER. With 1 base clipped from V and 0 bases from J, the junction kept 7 bases outside the gene matches.

This clonotype was detected only a few times. The V gene is TRBV5-6, the J gene TRBJ1-5; unclear D gene. This CDR3 is built from 13 residues. V lost 2 bases and J lost 6, with 9 bases in between. CDR1 is SGHDT and CDR2 is YYEEEE in the germline V gene. CDR3 sequence reads: CASSFYGFQPQHF. CDR3 bases: TGTGCCAGCAGCTTTTACGGGTTTCAGCCCCAGCATTTT. Using reference TRBV5-6 and TRBJ1-5 for the parts outside the CDR3, the full variable domain is DAGVTQSPTHLIKTRGQQVTLRCSPKSGHDTVSWYQQALGQGPQFIFQYYEEEERQRGNFPDRFSGHQFPNYSSELNVNALLLGDSALYLCASSFYGFQPQHFGDGTRLSIL.

This clonotype showed up many times. This rearrangement joins TRBV6-2 or TRBV6-3 to TRBJ1-5; D gene uncertain. CDR3 length: 15 amino acids. V shed 6 bases and J shed 1 base, with 13 bases lying between them. The germline CDR1 and CDR2 sequences are MNHEY and SVGEGT. The CDR3 spells CASSSGIGSNQPQHF. The DNA for the CDR3 is TGTGCCAGCAGCTCTGGGATTGGGAGCAATCAGCCCCAGCATTTT.

At least ten counts were recorded for this clonotype. The genes are TRBV4-3 and TRBJ2-5; 7 positions agree with TRBD1. CDR3 length equals 13 residues. The ends lost 4 bases at V and 8 bases at J; junction bases unmatched: 7. The germline V gene encodes CDR1 LGHNA and CDR2 YSLEER. CDR3 in amino acids: CASSLGQANTQYF. Written as DNA, the CDR3 is TGCGCCAGCAGCCTAGGACAGGCTAACACCCAGTACTTC.

The chain joins TRBV5-1 to TRBJ2-1; D is undetermined. CDR1 and CDR2 from the germline V gene are SGHRS and YFSETQ. V dropped 1 base and J dropped 7 bases, with 15 bases sitting between them. The CDR3 consists of 15 residues. The CDR3 region has the DNA TGCGCCAGCAGCTTGAATAAGCCCATCTTGAATGAGCAGTTCTTC. This translates into CASSLNKPILNEQFF.

This clonotype came up many times. CDR3 protein: CASSPGYTIYF. CDR3 coding DNA: TGTGCCAGCAGCCCCGGGTACACCATATATTTT. This chain joins TRBV14 and TRBJ1-3; no clear D gene. Germline V gene data show CDR1 as SGHDN and CDR2 as FVKESK. V lost 4 bases and J lost 8, with 6 bases in between. The CDR3 covers 11 residues. Combining the CDR3 with reference TRBV14 and TRBJ1-3 gives the whole variable domain EAGVTQFPSHSVIEKGQTVTLRCDPISGHDNLYWYRRVMGKEIKFLLHFVKESKQDESGMPNNRFLAERTGGTYSTLKVQPAELEDSGVYFCASSPGYTIYFGEGSWLTVV.